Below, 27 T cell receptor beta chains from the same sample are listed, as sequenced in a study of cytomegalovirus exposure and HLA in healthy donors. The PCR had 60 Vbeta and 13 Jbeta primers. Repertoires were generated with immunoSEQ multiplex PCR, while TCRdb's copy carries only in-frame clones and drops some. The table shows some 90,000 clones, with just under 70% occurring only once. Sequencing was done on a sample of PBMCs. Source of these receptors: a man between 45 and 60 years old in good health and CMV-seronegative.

CDR3 region: CASSLEDRSPYEQYF. The CDR3 coding sequence is TGTGCCAGCAGCTTAGAAGACAGGTCCCCCTACGAGCAGTACTTC. The rearrangement links TRBV7-9 to TRBJ2-7; D perhaps matches TRBD1 (6 bases). Germline CDR1 and CDR2: SEHNR and FQNEAQ (reference sequence). This CDR3 region has 15 residues. Trimming left V 1 base short and J 2 bases short, with 12 bases between.

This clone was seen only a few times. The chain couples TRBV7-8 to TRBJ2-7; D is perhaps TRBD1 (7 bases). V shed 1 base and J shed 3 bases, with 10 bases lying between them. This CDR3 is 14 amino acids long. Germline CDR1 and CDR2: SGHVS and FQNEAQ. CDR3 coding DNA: TGTGCCAGCAGCTTAGGGGGGGACAGCTACGAGCAGTACGTC. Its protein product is CASSLGGDSYEQYV.

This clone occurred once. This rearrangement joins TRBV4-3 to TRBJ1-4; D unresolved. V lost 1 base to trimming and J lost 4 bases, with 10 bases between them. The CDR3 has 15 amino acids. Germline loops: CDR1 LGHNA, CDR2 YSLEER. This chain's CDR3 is CASSQVPGYNEKLFF. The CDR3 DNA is TGCGCCAGCAGCCAAGTTCCAGGCTATAATGAAAAACTGTTTTTT.

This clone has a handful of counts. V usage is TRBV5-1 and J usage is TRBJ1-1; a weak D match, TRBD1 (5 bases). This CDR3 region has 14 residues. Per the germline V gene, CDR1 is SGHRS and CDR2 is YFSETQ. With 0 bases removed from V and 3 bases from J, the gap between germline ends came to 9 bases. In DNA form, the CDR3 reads TGCGCCAGCAGCTTGGGTTCGGGGGACACTGAAGCTTTCTTT. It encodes CASSLGSGDTEAFF.

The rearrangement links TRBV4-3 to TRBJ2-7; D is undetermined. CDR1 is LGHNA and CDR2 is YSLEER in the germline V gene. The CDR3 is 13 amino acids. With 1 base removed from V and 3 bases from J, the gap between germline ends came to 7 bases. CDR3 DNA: TGCGCCAGCAGCCAAGGATCGGGCTACGAGCAGTACTTC. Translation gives CASSQGSGYEQYF.

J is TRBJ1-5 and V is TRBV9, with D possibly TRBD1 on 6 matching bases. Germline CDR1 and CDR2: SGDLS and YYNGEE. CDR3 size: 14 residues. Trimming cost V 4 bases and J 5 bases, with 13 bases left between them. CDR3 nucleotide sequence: TGTGCCAGCAGCCAAAGCCCAGGGGATCAGCCCCAGCATTTT. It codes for CASSQSPGDQPQHF.

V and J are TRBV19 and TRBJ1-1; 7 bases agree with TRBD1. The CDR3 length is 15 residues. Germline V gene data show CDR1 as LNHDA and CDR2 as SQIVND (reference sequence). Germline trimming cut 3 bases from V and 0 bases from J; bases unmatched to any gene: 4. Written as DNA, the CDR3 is TGTGCCAGTAGTATCGGGACAGCCCTGAACACTGAAGCTTTCTTT. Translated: CASSIGTALNTEAFF.

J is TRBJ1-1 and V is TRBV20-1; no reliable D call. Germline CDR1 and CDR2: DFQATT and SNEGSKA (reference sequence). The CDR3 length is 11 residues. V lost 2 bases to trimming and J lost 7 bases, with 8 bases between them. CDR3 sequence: CSARKSFEAFF. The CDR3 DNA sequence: TGCAGTGCTAGAAAGAGCTTTGAAGCTTTCTTT.

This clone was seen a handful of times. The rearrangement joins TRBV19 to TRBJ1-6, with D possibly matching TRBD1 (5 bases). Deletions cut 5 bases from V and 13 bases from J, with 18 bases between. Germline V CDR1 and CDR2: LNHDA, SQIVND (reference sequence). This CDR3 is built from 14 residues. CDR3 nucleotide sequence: TGTGCCAGTAGTCCCGTACAGGCTCGTGCCCCCCTCCACTTT. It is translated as CASSPVQARAPLHF.

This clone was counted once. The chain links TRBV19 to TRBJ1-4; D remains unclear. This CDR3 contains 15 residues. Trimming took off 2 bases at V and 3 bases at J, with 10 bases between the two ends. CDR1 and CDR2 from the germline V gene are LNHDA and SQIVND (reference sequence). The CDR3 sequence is CASSILYTANEKLFF. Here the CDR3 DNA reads TGTGCCAGTAGTATATTATATACAGCTAATGAAAAACTGTTTTTT.

This chain's CDR3 is CASSYSGVQPFYEQYV. CDR3 sequence (DNA): TGTGCCAGCAGTTACTCCGGGGTTCAACCCTTCTACGAGCAGTACGTC. The chain links TRBV6-5 to TRBJ2-7; D may be TRBD2 (5 bases). The CDR3 length is 16 residues. Deletions cut 0 bases from V and 3 bases from J, with 15 bases between. The germline gives CDR1 MNHEY, CDR2 SVGAGI.

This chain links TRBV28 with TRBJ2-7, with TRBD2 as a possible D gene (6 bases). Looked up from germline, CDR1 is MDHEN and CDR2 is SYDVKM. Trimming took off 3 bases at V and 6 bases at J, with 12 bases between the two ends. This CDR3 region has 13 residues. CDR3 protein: CASSFSAGTEQYV. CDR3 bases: TGTGCCAGCAGTTTCTCGGCGGGAACCGAGCAGTACGTC.

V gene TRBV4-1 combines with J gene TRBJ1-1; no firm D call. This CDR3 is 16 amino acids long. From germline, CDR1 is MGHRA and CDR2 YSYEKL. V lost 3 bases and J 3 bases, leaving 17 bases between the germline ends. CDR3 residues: CASSQGDVRGDTEAFF. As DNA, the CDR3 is TGCGCCAGCAGCCAGGGCGACGTTCGGGGAGACACTGAAGCTTTCTTT.

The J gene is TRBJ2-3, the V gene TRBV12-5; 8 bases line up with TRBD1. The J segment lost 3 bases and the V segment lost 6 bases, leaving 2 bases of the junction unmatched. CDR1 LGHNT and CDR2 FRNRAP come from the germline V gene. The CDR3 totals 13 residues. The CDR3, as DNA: TGTGCTAGTGGAAGGACAGGGACAGATACGCAGTATTTT. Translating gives CASGRTGTDTQYF.

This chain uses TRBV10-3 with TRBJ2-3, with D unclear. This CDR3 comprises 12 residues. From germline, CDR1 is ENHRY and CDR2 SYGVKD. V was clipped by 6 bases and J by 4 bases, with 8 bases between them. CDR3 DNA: TGTGCCATCAGCAACCTAGCAGATACGCAGTATTTT. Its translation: CAISNLADTQYF.

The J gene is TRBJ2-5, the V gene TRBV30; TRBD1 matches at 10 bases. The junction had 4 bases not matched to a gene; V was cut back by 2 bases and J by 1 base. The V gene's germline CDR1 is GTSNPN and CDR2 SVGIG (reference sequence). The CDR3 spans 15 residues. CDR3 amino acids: CAWSPGQGIQETQYF. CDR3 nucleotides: TGTGCCTGGAGTCCGGGACAGGGGATCCAAGAGACCCAGTACTTC.

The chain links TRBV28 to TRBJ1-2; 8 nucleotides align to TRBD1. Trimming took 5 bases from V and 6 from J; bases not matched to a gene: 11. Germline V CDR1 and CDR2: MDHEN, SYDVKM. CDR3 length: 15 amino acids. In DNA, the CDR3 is TGTGCCAGCAGTAAAACGACAGGGGCGAGGGATGGCTACACCTTC. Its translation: CASSKTTGARDGYTF.

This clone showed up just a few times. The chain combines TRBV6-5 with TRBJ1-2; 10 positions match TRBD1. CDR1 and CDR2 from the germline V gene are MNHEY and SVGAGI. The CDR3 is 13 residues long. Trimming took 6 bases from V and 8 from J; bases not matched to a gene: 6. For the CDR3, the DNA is TGTGCCAGCAGGGGACAGGGGTCCCTGGGCTACACCTTC. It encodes CASRGQGSLGYTF.

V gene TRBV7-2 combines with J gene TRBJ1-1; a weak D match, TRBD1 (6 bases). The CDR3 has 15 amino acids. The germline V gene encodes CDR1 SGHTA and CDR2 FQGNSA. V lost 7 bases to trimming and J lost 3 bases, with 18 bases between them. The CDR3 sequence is CASTMGGAGDTEAFF. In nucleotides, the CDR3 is TGTGCCAGCACCATGGGGGGGGCAGGGGACACTGAAGCTTTCTTT.

DNA for the CDR3: TGCGCCAGCAGCTTGACAGGGAACAGCTATGGCTACACCTTC. Residues: CASSLTGNSYGYTF. This chain joins TRBV5-1 and TRBJ1-2; a possible D gene is TRBD1 (6 bases). The germline V gene has CDR1 SGHRS and CDR2 YFSETQ. The CDR3 covers 14 residues. Deletions cut 1 base from V and 4 bases from J, with 11 bases between.

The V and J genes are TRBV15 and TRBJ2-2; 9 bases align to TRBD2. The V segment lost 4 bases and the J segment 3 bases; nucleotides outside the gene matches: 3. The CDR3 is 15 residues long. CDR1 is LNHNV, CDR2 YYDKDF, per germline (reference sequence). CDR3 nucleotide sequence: TGTGCCACCAGCACGGGACTAGCAGACACCGGGGAGCTGTTTTTT. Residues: CATSTGLADTGELFF.

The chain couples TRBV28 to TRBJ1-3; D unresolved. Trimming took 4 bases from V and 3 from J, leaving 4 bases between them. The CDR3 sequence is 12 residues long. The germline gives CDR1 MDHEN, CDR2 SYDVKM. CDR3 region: CASSYSGNTIYF. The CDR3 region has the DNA TGTGCCAGCAGTTACAGTGGAAACACCATATATTTT.

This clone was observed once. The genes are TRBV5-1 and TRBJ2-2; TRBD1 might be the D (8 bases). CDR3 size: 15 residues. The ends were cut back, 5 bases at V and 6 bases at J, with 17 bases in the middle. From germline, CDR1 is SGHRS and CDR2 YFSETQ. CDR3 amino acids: CASSSGQGGPGELFF. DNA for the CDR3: TGCGCCAGCAGTTCAGGACAGGGAGGGCCCGGGGAGCTGTTTTTT.

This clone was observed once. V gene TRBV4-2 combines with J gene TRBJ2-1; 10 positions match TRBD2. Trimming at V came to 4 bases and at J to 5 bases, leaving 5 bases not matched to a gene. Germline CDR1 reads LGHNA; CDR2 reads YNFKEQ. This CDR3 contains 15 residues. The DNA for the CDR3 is TGTGCCAGCAGCCCGCTAGCGGGGGCCCACAATGAGCAGTTCTTC. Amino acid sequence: CASSPLAGAHNEQFF.

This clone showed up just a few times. The CDR3 nucleotides read TGTGCCACCAGCAGAGATGTGGCAGGGGCGGAACTGTTTTTT. Translating it yields CATSRDVAGAELFF. The chain recombines TRBV15 with TRBJ1-4; weak D call: TRBD1 (6 bases). This CDR3 spans 14 amino acids. Trimming shortened V by 0 bases and J by 12 bases, and 14 bases separated the two germline ends. Germline CDR1 and CDR2: LNHNV and YYDKDF (reference sequence).

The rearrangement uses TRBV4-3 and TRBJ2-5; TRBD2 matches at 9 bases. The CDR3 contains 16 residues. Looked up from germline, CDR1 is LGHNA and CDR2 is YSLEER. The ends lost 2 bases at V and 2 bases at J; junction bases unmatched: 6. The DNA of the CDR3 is TGCGCCAGCAGCCAAAAAGCGGGGGGCCTTCAAGAGACCCAGTACTTC. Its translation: CASSQKAGGLQETQYF.

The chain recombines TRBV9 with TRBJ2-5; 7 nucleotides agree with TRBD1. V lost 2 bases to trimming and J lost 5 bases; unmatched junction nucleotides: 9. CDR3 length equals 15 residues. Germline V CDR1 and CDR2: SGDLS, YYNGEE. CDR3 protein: CASSVRRQGDETQYF. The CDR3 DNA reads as TGTGCCAGCAGCGTGAGACGACAGGGTGATGAGACCCAGTACTTC.